The clone carrying this TCR beta chain showed up many times. What it binds is unknown. TCRdb analysed the 5' RACE reads with MiXCR anew, one entry per CDR3 protein. The table records 200,000 to 250,000 distinct CDR3 sequences, more than 5.5% of them present only once. These data come from a study of CD8 T cells in ankylosing spondylitis. Study findings and constraints: In ankylosing spondylitis blood, a motif of 7 to 9 highly homologous TCR beta variants appeared characteristic.

V was cut by 3 bases and J by 7 bases, with 13 bases left in between. The germline CDR1 and CDR2 sequences are MDHEN and SYDVKM. This CDR3 contains 14 residues. This receptor was obtained from a male donor with ankylosing spondylitis. The chain is built from TRBV28 and TRBJ1-5, with a possible D match to TRBD1 (5 bases). The source material was blood, either unsorted or a sorted T cell fraction (not recorded which). The CDR3 DNA reads TGTGCCAGCAGTTTCGGGGGGTTTGGACAGCCCCAGCATTTT. Amino acids: CASSFGGFGQPQHF.